The 18 T cell receptor beta chains below all came from one sample that was sequenced in a study of cytomegalovirus exposure and HLA in healthy donors. Use of 60 Vbeta and 13 Jbeta primers characterized the PCR. TCRdb's table, derived via immunoSEQ multiplex PCR, lists solely in-frame clones and lacks some. The data contain around 180,000 clones, over 70% of them singletons. Sequencing was done on a sample of PBMCs. Receptors originate from a man aged 30 to 45 in good health and CMV-seropositive.

The chain carries TRBV5-6 and TRBJ2-5; tentatively, D is TRBD1 (6 bases). Trimming left V 4 bases short and J 11 bases short, with 27 bases between. This CDR3 is built from 16 residues. Germline V gene lookup returns CDR1 SGHDT and CDR2 YYEEEE. The CDR3 is CASSLGTRSLLWEQYF. The CDR3 nucleotides read TGTGCCAGCAGCCTCGGGACAAGGAGCCTACTGTGGGAGCAGTACTTC.

The chain carries TRBV5-4 and TRBJ2-7; TRBD2 agrees at 9 bases. The length of the CDR3 is 17 residues. From germline, CDR1 is SGHNT and CDR2 YYREEE (reference sequence). The ends lost 0 bases at V and 1 base at J; junction bases unmatched: 8. Here the CDR3 DNA reads TGTGCCAGCAGCTTGGGGACCGGGACTAGCTCTTCCTACGAGCAGTACTTC. Its protein product is CASSLGTGTSSSYEQYF.

The CDR3: CASSILGGVEQPQHF. CDR3 coding DNA: TGTGCCAGTAGTATCCTGGGGGGTGTAGAACAGCCCCAGCATTTT. The J gene is TRBJ1-5, the V gene TRBV19, with TRBD1 as a possible D gene (5 bases). Germline V gene lookup returns CDR1 LNHDA and CDR2 SQIVND (reference sequence). This CDR3 contains 15 residues. V lost 3 bases and J 7 bases, leaving 16 bases between the germline ends.

V usage is TRBV7-6 and J usage is TRBJ2-7; 8 bases line up with TRBD2. The CDR3 covers 16 residues. The V gene's germline CDR1 is SGHVS and CDR2 FNYEAQ. Unmatched junction bases numbered 9, after V lost 5 bases and J lost 0 bases. Written as DNA, the CDR3 is TGTGCCAGCAGCCCCTCGGGGGGGAGGGCCTCCTACGAGCAGTACTTC. Amino acid sequence: CASSPSGGRASYEQYF.

This clone appeared a few times. The CDR3 region is CASSPSRGQGFEAFF. CDR3 in DNA: TGTGCCAGCAGCCCCTCAAGAGGACAGGGGTTTGAAGCTTTCTTT. V and J are TRBV2 and TRBJ1-1; 9 positions match TRBD1. Germline assignment: CDR1 SNHLY and CDR2 FYNNEI. After removal of 6 bases from V and 7 bases from J, the junction contained 12 bases not matched to a gene. The CDR3 runs to 15 residues.

This clone was detected once. V usage is TRBV27 and J usage is TRBJ2-3; no clear D. In germline, CDR1 is MNHEY, CDR2 SMNVEV (reference sequence). V was pared by 5 bases and J by 0 bases, with 12 bases between. CDR3 length: 15 amino acids. This CDR3 reads CASSLKPLSTDTQYF. The CDR3 DNA follows: TGTGCCAGCAGTCTAAAACCCCTAAGCACAGATACGCAGTATTTT.

This sequence joins TRBV5-1 and TRBJ1-1; 7 nucleotides match TRBD1. Germline CDR1 reads SGHRS; CDR2 reads YFSETQ. V lost 2 bases and J lost 1; bases outside the gene matches: 14. CDR3 length: 18 residues. CDR3 region: CASSFGSAGGLTNTEAFF. The CDR3 DNA reads as TGCGCCAGCAGCTTCGGGTCAGCAGGGGGTTTAACGAACACTGAAGCTTTCTTT.

This chain uses TRBV5-6 with TRBJ2-5; D remains unclear. Germline CDR1 SGHDT, CDR2 YYEEEE. The CDR3 length is 14 residues. V was clipped by 0 bases and J by 3 bases, with 9 bases between them. The CDR3: CASSLVSTEETQYF. The DNA of the CDR3 is TGTGCCAGCAGCTTGGTGTCTACGGAAGAGACCCAGTACTTC. The entire variable domain, with the rest obtained from reference TRBV5-6 and TRBJ2-5, is as follows: DAGVTQSPTHLIKTRGQQVTLRCSPKSGHDTVSWYQQALGQGPQFIFQYYEEEERQRGNFPDRFSGHQFPNYSSELNVNALLLGDSALYLCASSLVSTEETQYFGPGTRLLVL.

This chain links TRBV27 with TRBJ1-6; D is undetermined. CDR1 and CDR2 from the germline V gene are MNHEY and SMNVEV (reference sequence). The CDR3 is made up of 15 amino acids. V was shortened by 3 bases and J by 7 bases, with 13 bases between the two germline ends. CDR3 protein: CASSFRNIMNSPLHF. The CDR3 DNA is TGTGCCAGCAGTTTTCGTAACATTATGAATTCACCCCTCCACTTT.

This clone was detected once. The rearrangement joins TRBV27 to TRBJ2-7; D may be TRBD2 (5 bases). Trimming shortened V by 5 bases and J by 5 bases, and 13 bases separated the two germline ends. The CDR3 runs to 13 residues. Germline V gene lookup returns CDR1 MNHEY and CDR2 SMNVEV (reference sequence). The CDR3 region is CASSLLGGNEQYF. The CDR3 nucleotides are TGTGCCAGCAGTCTTCTCGGAGGTAACGAGCAGTACTTC.

In this sample, this clone turned up a few times. The J gene is TRBJ2-7, the V gene TRBV11-3, with a tentative D call TRBD1 (6 bases). In germline, CDR1 is SGHNT, CDR2 YENEEA. CDR3 length equals 11 residues. Trimming shortened V by 4 bases and J by 9 bases, and 10 bases separated the two germline ends. DNA for the CDR3: TGTGCCAGCAGCTCCCAGGGGTGGCAGTACTTC. This translates into CASSSQGWQYF.

V usage is TRBV7-2 and J usage is TRBJ2-3; D not resolved. Between the trimmed V and J ends, which lost 5 bases and 2 bases, there was a span of 11 bases. CDR1 SGHTA and CDR2 FQGNSA come from the germline V gene. The CDR3 extends over 14 amino acids. CDR3 amino acids: CASSPGFDTDTQYF. In DNA form, the CDR3 reads TGTGCCAGCAGCCCCGGGTTCGACACAGATACGCAGTATTTT.

The chain links TRBV30 to TRBJ2-1, with TRBD2 matching over 8 bases. Germline trimming cut 0 bases from V and 4 bases from J; bases unmatched to any gene: 8. CDR1 is GTSNPN and CDR2 is SVGIG in the germline V gene (reference sequence). The CDR3 contains 16 residues. CDR3 sequence: CAWSVMGLGTYNEQFF. DNA of the CDR3: TGTGCCTGGAGTGTAATGGGACTAGGCACTTACAATGAGCAGTTCTTC.

The rearrangement joins TRBV5-6 to TRBJ2-1; 7 bases are a match to TRBD1. The CDR3 consists of 16 residues. Trimming took 4 bases from V and 1 from J; bases not matched to a gene: 8. Germline assignment: CDR1 SGHDT and CDR2 YYEEEE. This CDR3 is CASSPYRQGSYNEQFF. CDR3 sequence (DNA): TGTGCCAGCAGCCCCTACCGACAGGGTTCCTACAATGAGCAGTTCTTC.

This chain uses TRBV4-3 with TRBJ1-2; 8 nucleotides align to TRBD1. The V gene end was trimmed by 1 base and the J gene end by 4 bases; junction bases not matched to a gene: 2. Germline CDR1 reads LGHNA; CDR2 reads YSLEER. The CDR3 sequence is 14 residues long. The CDR3 region has the DNA TGCGCCAGCAGCCAAGCCGACAGGGGCTATGGCTACACCTTC. Its protein is CASSQADRGYGYTF.

The genes are TRBV5-4 and TRBJ1-5, with 7 bases matching TRBD1. Germline V lookup: CDR1 SGHNT, CDR2 YYREEE (reference sequence). Trimming at V came to 8 bases and at J to 2 bases, leaving 25 bases not matched to a gene. This CDR3 is 20 amino acids long. The CDR3 bases are TGTGCCAGGGAGGATAGGAAGGGGGCAATTTTGGTGATTTGCAATCAGCCCCAGCATTTT. This codes for CAREDRKGAILVICNQPQHF.

This clone was picked up a small number of times. The chain couples TRBV23-1 to TRBJ1-2, with 9 bases lining up with TRBD1. TRBV23-1 is annotated as an ORF whose role is uncertain. With V trimmed by 0 bases and J by 6 bases, 11 bases remained unmatched. This CDR3 contains 17 residues. CDR3 residues: CASSQSRGTGYLHGYTF. The CDR3 nucleotides read TGCGCCAGCAGTCAATCACGGGGGACAGGGTACTTGCATGGCTACACCTTC.

This chain links TRBV15 with TRBJ1-1; no clear D. The germline V gene encodes CDR1 LNHNV and CDR2 YYDKDF (reference sequence). V gave up 0 bases and J gave up 4 bases, with 12 bases separating them. The length of the CDR3 is 15 residues. The CDR3 loop reads CATSRDGFLGTEAFF. CDR3 DNA sequence: TGTGCCACCAGCAGAGATGGGTTCCTAGGCACTGAAGCTTTCTTT.